This note documents a single T cell receptor (beta chain) sequence. This clonotype was found many times. Its target antigen remains unknown. Base qualities are not provided; no much larger clone lies one nucleotide away. This sample was included in a study of T cells after yellow fever vaccination (dated by TCRdb to about 2019). The study in broad terms: Libraries from fractions with low cell numbers were prepared with the SMART-Seq v4 Ultra Low Input RNA kit. To follow T-cell clones before and after primary and booster YFV17D yellow fever vaccination, bulk TCR alpha and beta repertoires were sequenced over time. Two healthy male donors made up the cohort, one aged 18 to 29 years and the other aged 30 to 40 years. Blood was collected at multiple timepoints before and after primary and secondary immunization, and bulk PBMC replicates and cell subsets were isolated. Results and caveats for the whole study, not just this receptor: Computational filtering was needed because FACS-sorted repertoires could contain abundant contaminating clonotypes from the bulk population. Most clones expanded after primary vaccination (approximately 95% of CD4 and 88% of CD8) were re-detected after the booster, suggesting that broad memory maintenance occurred. The secondary T-cell response was found to be weaker but faster than the primary response, with a peak reached on day 5 rather than on day 15. Because the study included only two donors, the extent to which the findings can be generalized is limited. A small share of clonotypes was detected in both CD4 and CD8 compartments, with the overlap likely arising from convergent recombination.

TCR cDNA was synthesized by 5'RACE template switching, which introduced a universal primer site and unique molecular identifiers. cDNA synthesis was primed from both the TCR alpha and TCR beta constant segments. Library amplification involved two PCR steps, and the second step added sample barcodes and sequencing adapters. Sequencing of libraries was done on Illumina HiSeq 2500 (2x100 bp) or NovaSeq (2x150 bp). Processing in the source paper ran as follows. Demultiplexing of reads and collapsing into UMI consensus sequences were performed with MIGEC, and V(D)J alignment was carried out with MiXCR. Using edgeR on replicate PBMC samples, clonotypes were called vaccine-responding if FDR was below 0.01 and the log2 fold change was above 5 up to day 15. CD4 or CD8 identity was assigned to each bulk clonotype according to whether the clonotype was present at higher abundance in the sequenced CD4 repertoire or the sequenced CD8 repertoire. In TCRdb, the public reads were trimmed at Q25 with fastp and aligned with MiXCR, with productive beta chains retained. Here each entry gathers all rows of one CDR3 protein and keeps the most common genes and DNA. TCRdb's processing, not the authors' own work, is the source of the V and J calls. This sample is represented by about 130,000 distinct CDR3 sequences; just over 6.5% of them were singletons. About 0.61% of the sample is taken by the ten largest.

This sample's treatment or condition label indicates: live attenuated yellow fever vaccine strain. A standard Ficoll-Paque protocol was used to isolate PBMCs from peripheral blood. Dynabeads CD4 and CD8 positive selection kits were used to isolate CD4 and CD8 T-cell fractions. RNA was extracted with TriZol from bulk PBMCs, CD4 and CD8 fractions, and dextramer-positive and dextramer-negative fractions. The germline V gene sets CDR1 to SGHTA and CDR2 to FQGNSA. CDR3 length: 15 amino acids, cysteine to phenylalanine. Only the CDR3 part of the read is kept: 45 bases, read in frame from the first base. V was cut back by 1 base and J by 4 bases, leaving a gap of 13 bases between them.

The chain joins TRBV7-2 to TRBJ1-2, with the D gene too uncertain to name. This receptor was taken from a man younger than 45 who received the YFV17D yellow fever vaccine. The sample here was CD4+ T cells sorted from PBMCs, taken 10 days after the yellow fever booster vaccination. In nucleotide form, the sequence is TGTGCCAGCAGCTTAGGAGGCCTGGCGGGCTATGGCTACACCTTC. It specifies CASSLGGLAGYGYTF.